These 30 T cell receptor beta chains were all obtained from the same sample, sequenced in a study of regulatory T cells in long-lasting Graves disease. Through Arm-PCR of CDR3 regions and iRepertoire HTBI primers, TCR beta libraries were built. TCRdb re-analysed the multiplex PCR reads in MiXCR, keeping a single row per CDR3 protein. The table shows about 400,000 distinct CDR3 sequences, with less than 25% occurring only once. Described time point: persistent/refractory GD, antithyroid drugs over 5 years with positive TRAb. From RNA extracted from PBMCs, the TCR library was made. Here the sequenced sample was peripheral blood mononuclear cells (PBMCs), taken when the disease was refractory, from a patient treated with antithyroid drugs. These receptors all come from a female donor with Graves disease.

The rearrangement uses TRBV6-1 and TRBJ2-3; TRBD1 aligns across 7 bases. The CDR3 totals 14 residues. Germline CDR1 MNHNS, CDR2 SASEGT. Germline trimming cut 6 bases from V and 4 bases from J; bases unmatched to any gene: 7. The CDR3 DNA is TGTGCCAGCAGCTCGACAGGGAAACCAGATACGCAGTATTTT. The encoded protein is CASSSTGKPDTQYF.

Only one count was recorded for this clonotype. A clone one base away is much larger, so this may be a read error. The chain is built from TRBV12-3 or TRBV12-4 and TRBJ2-6; the D call may be TRBD1 or TRBD2 (5 bases each). This CDR3 has 17 amino acids. CDR3: CASSLAHGAGGADVLTF. The CDR3 nucleotides are TGTGCCAGCAGTTTAGCTCACGGGGCAGGTGGGGCCGACGTCCTGACTTTC.

There are many counts of this clonotype. The chain employs TRBV3-1 and TRBJ1-1; 8 nucleotides line up with TRBD1. Germline V CDR1 and CDR2: LGHDT, YNNKEL (reference sequence). CDR3 length: 15 residues. V was clipped by 1 base and J by 3 bases; unmatched bases: 4. The CDR3 DNA reads as TGTGCCAGCAGCCAAGCTCCGACAGGGGACACTGAAGCTTTCTTT. This gives the protein CASSQAPTGDTEAFF.

The V gene is TRBV30, the J gene TRBJ1-2; D not certain. Germline lookup yields CDR1 GTSNPN and CDR2 SVGIG (reference sequence). V lost 6 bases and J lost 5, with 13 bases in between. This CDR3 has 12 residues. The CDR3 DNA is TGTGCCTGCCAAAGGAATTATTATGGCTACACCTTC. Translated: CACQRNYYGYTF. The variable domain in full, completed from reference TRBV30 and TRBJ1-2, reads SQTIHQWPATLVQPVGSPLSLECTVEGTSNPNLYWYRQAAGRGLQLLFYSVGIGQISSEVPQNLSASRPQDRQFILSSKKLLLSDSGFYLCACQRNYYGYTFGSGTRLTVV.

The V gene is TRBV15, the J gene TRBJ2-7; D is ambiguous. Germline-derived CDR1 and CDR2 are LNHNV and YYDKDF (reference sequence). This CDR3 contains 14 residues. Trimming took off 0 bases at V and 4 bases at J, with 10 bases between the two ends. The CDR3 is CATSREGTRYEQYF. The CDR3 region has the DNA TGTGCCACCAGCAGAGAGGGCACCCGATACGAGCAGTACTTC.

This clonotype was seen ten or more times. The chain carries TRBV12-3 or TRBV12-4 and TRBJ2-6; D unresolved. Between the trimmed V and J ends, which lost 2 bases and 3 bases, there was a span of 8 bases. The CDR3 runs 15 residues. The CDR3 sequence: CASSLWAGGANVLTF. CDR3 bases: TGTGCCAGCAGTTTATGGGCAGGTGGGGCCAACGTCCTGACTTTC.

A word on this clonotype: Given the absence of the conserved phenylalanine or tryptophan at the CDR3 end, a read error is likely. The V and J genes are TRBV28 and TRBJ2-3, with D tentatively TRBD1 (5 bases). CDR1 and CDR2 from the germline V gene are MDHEN and SYDVKM. The CDR3 sequence is 13 residues long. Trimming took off 5 bases at V and 2 bases at J, with 8 bases between the two ends. CDR3 protein: CASSGHTTDTQYL. DNA of the CDR3: TGTGCCAGCAGTGGACACACCACAGATACGCAGTATCTT.

The genes are TRBV5-1 and TRBJ2-5; D may be TRBD2 (5 bases). The CDR3 length is 15 residues. V lost 2 bases to trimming and J lost 5 bases, with 16 bases between them. Germline-derived CDR1 and CDR2 are SGHRS and YFSETQ. The CDR3 DNA is TGCGCCAGCAGCTTCGGATACACGGGGTCGGAGACCCAGTACTTC. This translates into CASSFGYTGSETQYF.

Worth noting for this clonotype: A junction end diverges from the germline sequence, so it may reflect a read error. The chain joins TRBV7-2 to TRBJ2-2; TRBD1 is a possible D gene (6 bases). The germline gives CDR1 SGHTA, CDR2 FQGNSA. The CDR3 is 15 amino acids. The CDR3 bases are TGTGCCAGCAGCTTAGTGGGACATAATACCGGGGAGCTGTGTTTT. Protein product: CASSLVGHNTGELCF.

This clonotype came up many times. The chain is built from TRBV12-3 or TRBV12-4 and TRBJ1-5; 9 nucleotides line up with TRBD1. Trimming cost V 4 bases and J 7 bases; bases outside gene matches: 5. The CDR3 extends over 14 amino acids. CDR3 in amino acids: CASSYGTGTQPQHF. The CDR3 DNA reads TGTGCCAGCAGTTACGGGACAGGGACCCAGCCCCAGCATTTT.

This chain uses TRBV15 with TRBJ2-7, with 10 bases fitting TRBD2. The CDR3 totals 16 residues. The V and J ends lost 1 base and 0 bases, in that order; junction bases with no gene match: 3. The germline gives CDR1 LNHNV, CDR2 YYDKDF (reference sequence). The CDR3 DNA is TGTGCCACCAGCAGAGGACTAGCGGGCAGCTCCTACGAGCAGTACTTC. It codes for CATSRGLAGSSYEQYF.

This clonotype was seen repeatedly, ten times or more. V is TRBV11-1 and J is TRBJ2-5; maybe TRBD1 (6 bases). Germline CDR1 and CDR2: SGHAT and FQDESV (reference sequence). The CDR3 extends over 16 amino acids. V gave up 1 base and J gave up 1 base, with 13 bases separating them. The CDR3 spells CASSLVGRGFQETQYF. CDR3 sequence (DNA): TGTGCCAGCAGCTTAGTGGGCAGGGGTTTCCAAGAGACCCAGTACTTC.

This clonotype came up a few times. The chain is built from TRBV5-5 and TRBJ2-5; 7 bases fit TRBD1. Germline loops: CDR1 SGHKS, CDR2 YYEKEE (reference sequence). The junction had 12 bases not matched to a gene; V was cut back by 5 bases and J by 2 bases. The CDR3 extends over 16 amino acids. The CDR3 DNA reads as TGTGCCAGCAGGACCACAGGGGCTGCCGATCAAGAGACCCAGTACTTC. As protein: CASRTTGAADQETQYF. Full variable domain (outside the CDR3, taken from reference TRBV5-5 and TRBJ2-5): DAGVTQSPTHLIKTRGQQVTLRCSPISGHKSVSWYQQVLGQGPQFIFQYYEKEERGRGNFPDRFSARQFPNYSSELNVNALLLGDSALYLCASRTTGAADQETQYFGPGTRLLVL.

The V call is TRBV29-1, the J call TRBJ1-1; no clear D gene. The V end lost 4 bases, the J end lost 5 bases, and 20 bases lay between the germline ends. This CDR3 comprises 15 residues. The germline CDR1 and CDR2 sequences are SQVTM and ANQGSEA. The CDR3 here is CSVVVVAQFGTEAFF. CDR3 sequence (DNA): TGCAGCGTTGTGGTGGTGGCACAGTTCGGTACTGAAGCTTTCTTT.

This clonotype was counted many times. The chain is built from TRBV29-1 and TRBJ1-4; the match to TRBD1 covers 7 bases. V shed 4 bases, J shed 3 bases, and the junction held 2 bases outside the gene matches. Germline V gene sequence: CDR1 SQVTM, CDR2 ANQGSEA. The CDR3 consists of 13 residues. CDR3 sequence (DNA): TGCAGCGTTGGCGGGACAGCTAATGAAAAACTGTTTTTT. The encoded protein is CSVGGTANEKLFF. The full variable domain, rest sourced from reference TRBV29-1 and TRBJ1-4, is SAVISQKPSRDICQRGTSLTIQCQVDSQVTMMFWYRQQPGQSLTLIATANQGSEATYESGFVIDKFPISRPNLTFSTLTVSNMSPEDSSIYLCSVGGTANEKLFFGSGTQLSVL.

In this sample, this clonotype turned up a few times. The chain carries TRBV19 and TRBJ2-7, with 7 bases aligning to TRBD2. The CDR3 loop spans 13 amino acids. The V and J ends lost 8 bases and 2 bases, in that order; junction bases with no gene match: 6. Germline V gives CDR1 LNHDA, CDR2 SQIVND (reference sequence). The CDR3 loop reads CASGRGEAYEQYF. CDR3 nucleotides: TGTGCCAGTGGTCGGGGGGAGGCCTACGAGCAGTACTTC.

At least ten counts were recorded for this clonotype. The chain couples TRBV12-3 or TRBV12-4 to TRBJ1-5, with a tentative D call TRBD1 (5 bases). This CDR3 has 13 amino acids. Trimming stripped 5 bases from V and 5 bases from J, with 10 bases between. The CDR3 reads CASSRWGDQPQHF. Written as DNA, the CDR3 is TGTGCCAGCAGTCGATGGGGCGATCAGCCCCAGCATTTT.

J is TRBJ2-1 and V is TRBV28, with TRBD1 identical over 9 bases. V shed 8 bases and J 3 bases; nucleotides not matched to a gene: 5. Germline assignment: CDR1 MDHEN and CDR2 SYDVKM. The CDR3 consists of 14 residues. The CDR3 protein is CASQTGGDYNEQFF. CDR3 bases: TGTGCCAGCCAGACAGGGGGAGACTACAATGAGCAGTTCTTC.

This clonotype was counted once. Given a much more abundant clone one base away, this may be a read error. The rearrangement uses TRBV7-2 and TRBJ2-2, with TRBD1 matching over 7 bases. J gave up 6 bases and V 11 bases, and 9 bases lay outside the gene matches. Germline CDR1 and CDR2: SGHTA and FQGNSA. The CDR3 has 13 amino acids. The CDR3 coding sequence is TGTGCCTGGGCCTTTACAGGGGCCGGGGAGCTGTTTTTT. It translates to CAWAFTGAGELFF.

This clonotype occurred many times. The chain combines TRBV27 with TRBJ2-7, with 7 bases identical to TRBD1. V trimming: 4 bases; J trimming: 3 bases; junction bases outside the gene matches: 6. The CDR3 is 14 residues long. Germline V gene data show CDR1 as MNHEY and CDR2 as SMNVEV (reference sequence). CDR3 residues: CASSSSRDSYEQYF. The CDR3 DNA is TGTGCCAGCAGTTCCTCCCGGGACAGCTACGAGCAGTACTTC.

This chain connects TRBV4-3 to TRBJ1-6; no clear D gene. The CDR3 is 13 amino acids. Trimming took off 1 base at V and 8 bases at J, with 6 bases between the two ends. The germline V gene encodes CDR1 LGHNA and CDR2 YSLEER. DNA for the CDR3: TGCGCCAGCAGCCAAGGGCGGTATTCACCCCTCCACTTT. Its protein is CASSQGRYSPLHF.

The rearrangement uses TRBV19 and TRBJ1-2, with 10 bases matching TRBD1. After removal of 9 bases from V and 8 bases from J, the junction contained 15 bases not matched to a gene. This CDR3 is built from 15 residues. CDR1 LNHDA and CDR2 SQIVND come from the germline V gene (reference sequence). CDR3 sequence (DNA): TGTGCCAGCGGGGACAGGGGCTTGGGCCTTAAGGGCTACACCTTC. Translation: CASGDRGLGLKGYTF.

This clonotype appeared many times. The J gene is TRBJ2-7, the V gene TRBV7-9; D is ambiguous. This CDR3 has 12 residues. Germline loops: CDR1 SEHNR, CDR2 FQNEAQ (reference sequence). Trimming stripped 1 base from V and 6 bases from J, with 7 bases between. The CDR3 DNA reads TGTGCCAGCAGCTTAGGCCCCAGCGAGCAGTACTTC. This translates into CASSLGPSEQYF.

This clonotype was counted at least ten times. The chain employs TRBV12-3 or TRBV12-4 and TRBJ2-7; a weak D match, TRBD1 (7 bases). There are 15 residues in the CDR3. The germline V and J ends were trimmed by 3 bases and 3 bases, with 15 bases remaining between them. DNA of the CDR3: TGTGCCAGCAGTTTGGGGCAGGGGGGTTACTACGAGCAGTACTTC. As protein: CASSLGQGGYYEQYF.

This clonotype was counted at least ten times. The gene calls are TRBV6-1 and TRBJ2-5; a possible D gene is TRBD1 (6 bases). Germline CDR1 MNHNS, CDR2 SASEGT. Trimming left V 6 bases short and J 5 bases short, with 13 bases between. The CDR3 totals 13 residues. The CDR3 DNA reads TGTGCCAGCAGGCAGGGGAGCACGGAGACCCAGTACTTC. As protein: CASRQGSTETQYF.

The rearrangement uses TRBV11-3 and TRBJ2-2; 10 bases align to TRBD1. Germline lookup yields CDR1 SGHNT and CDR2 YENEEA. This CDR3 spans 17 amino acids. V lost 5 bases to trimming and J lost 6 bases; unmatched junction nucleotides: 12. The CDR3 is CASSGRTGGFYPGELFF. The CDR3 DNA reads as TGTGCCAGCAGCGGGAGGACAGGGGGTTTTTATCCCGGGGAGCTGTTTTTT.

This chain connects TRBV6-1 to TRBJ2-2; D may match TRBD1 or TRBD2 (5 bases each). The germline CDR1 and CDR2 sequences are MNHNS and SASEGT. Trimming took 6 bases from V and 4 from J, leaving 15 bases between them. CDR3 length: 15 amino acids. In DNA, the CDR3 is TGTGCCAGCAGCTGGAGTGTTGGGGGCACCGGGGAGCTGTTTTTT. Translating gives CASSWSVGGTGELFF.

This clonotype was picked up a small number of times. The chain employs TRBV15 and TRBJ1-5, with D hard to call. Germline loops: CDR1 LNHNV, CDR2 YYDKDF (reference sequence). The length of the CDR3 is 16 residues. Trimming left V 4 bases short and J 9 bases short, with 22 bases between. The chain's CDR3 is CATSTDGRGPQGPQHF. CDR3 DNA: TGTGCCACCAGCACGGACGGACGAGGGCCCCAAGGGCCCCAGCATTTT.

This clonotype showed up many times. V is TRBV7-2 and J is TRBJ1-5, with a tentative D call TRBD1 (5 bases). Per the germline V gene, CDR1 is SGHTA and CDR2 is FQGNSA. This CDR3 contains 15 residues. Trimming took off 3 bases at V and 6 bases at J, with 15 bases between the two ends. CDR3 sequence reads: CASSFRGEGTQPQHF. The CDR3 DNA reads as TGTGCCAGCAGCTTCCGCGGCGAAGGGACTCAGCCCCAGCATTTT. The whole variable domain, filled in from reference TRBV7-2 and TRBJ1-5, reads GAGVSQSPSNKVTEKGKDVELRCDPISGHTALYWYRQSLGQGLEFLIYFQGNSAPDKSGLPSDRFSAERTGGSVSTLTIQRTQQEDSAVYLCASSFRGEGTQPQHFGDGTRLSIL.

This sequence joins TRBV15 and TRBJ1-2; D gene uncertain. The V and J ends lost 8 bases and 6 bases respectively, with 16 bases between them. The CDR3 sequence is 13 residues long. Germline CDR1 reads LNHNV; CDR2 reads YYDKDF (reference sequence). As DNA, the CDR3 is TGTGCCACCTCTACGGGTCCCCGGGATGGCTACACCTTC. Translation gives CATSTGPRDGYTF.